This TCR beta chain is drawn from a study of shared clonotypes between healthy human individuals. This clone was recorded a few times. Its target is unknown. Overall study results and limits: The study found lower generation probabilities in non-shared clonotypes than in those shared by all four donors.

Here immunoSEQ multiplex PCR was the method, and the copy in TCRdb shows in-frame clones only, minus some. The sample carries roughly 1,500,000 clones, about 98.5% recorded once. The germline V gene encodes CDR1 SGHTA and CDR2 FQGNSA. V shed 8 bases, J shed 3 bases, and the junction held 5 bases outside the gene matches. The CDR3 sequence is 13 residues long. The sequence was obtained from a man aged 30-40 years in good health. This chain links TRBV7-2 with TRBJ1-1, with 8 bases fitting TRBD1. Material: naive CD4+ T cells sorted from blood. This sample's subset: CD45RA+ positively selected. The DNA of the CDR3 is TGTGCCAGCGGGACAGGAACGTACACTGAAGCTTTCTTT. It translates to CASGTGTYTEAFF.